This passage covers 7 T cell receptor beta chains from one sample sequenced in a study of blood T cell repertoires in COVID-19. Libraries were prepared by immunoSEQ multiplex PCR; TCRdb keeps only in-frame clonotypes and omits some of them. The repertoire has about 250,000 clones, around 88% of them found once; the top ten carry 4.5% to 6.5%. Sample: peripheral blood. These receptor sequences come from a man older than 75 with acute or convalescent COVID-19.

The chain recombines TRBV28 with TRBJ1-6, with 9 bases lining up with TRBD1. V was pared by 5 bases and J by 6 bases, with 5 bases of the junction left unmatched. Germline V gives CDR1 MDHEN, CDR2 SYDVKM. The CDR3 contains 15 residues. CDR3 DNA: TGTGCCAGCAGTGGAACAGGGGGCTTTAATTCACCCCTCCACTTT. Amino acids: CASSGTGGFNSPLHF.

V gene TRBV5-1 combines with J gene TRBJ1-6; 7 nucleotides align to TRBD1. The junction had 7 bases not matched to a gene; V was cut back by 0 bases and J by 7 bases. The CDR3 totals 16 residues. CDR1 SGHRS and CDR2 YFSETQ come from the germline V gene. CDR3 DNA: TGCGCCAGCAGCTTGGAGGGACAGAGGACGAATTCACCCCTCCACTTT. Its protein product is CASSLEGQRTNSPLHF.

In DNA, the CDR3 is TGTGCCAGCAGTCCCCGCGGGGGGGCTAGCGGGAGGGCAGATACGCAGTATTTT. Protein product: CASSPRGGASGRADTQYF. The V call is TRBV27, the J call TRBJ2-3, with TRBD2 identical over 12 bases. Per the germline V gene, CDR1 is MNHEY and CDR2 is SMNVEV (reference sequence). V gave up 5 bases and J gave up 4 bases; unmatched junction bases: 13. The CDR3 sequence is 18 residues long.

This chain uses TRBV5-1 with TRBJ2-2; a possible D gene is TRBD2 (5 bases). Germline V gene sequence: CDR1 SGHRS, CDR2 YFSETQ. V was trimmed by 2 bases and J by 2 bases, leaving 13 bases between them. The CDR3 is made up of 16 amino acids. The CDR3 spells CASSFFHGENTGELFF. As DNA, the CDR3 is TGCGCCAGCAGCTTCTTCCACGGGGAAAACACCGGGGAGCTGTTTTTT. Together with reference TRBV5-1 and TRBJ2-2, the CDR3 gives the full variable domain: KAGVTQTPRYLIKTRGQQVTLSCSPISGHRSVSWYQQTPGQGLQFLFEYFSETQRNKGNFPGRFSGRQFSNSRSEMNVSTLELGDSALYLCASSFFHGENTGELFFGEGSRLTVL.

In nucleotides, the CDR3 is TGTGCCAGCAGCCTAGCGGACTACGAGCAGTACTTC. Translated: CASSLADYEQYF. The V gene is TRBV3-1 (or the pseudogene TRBV3-2), the J gene TRBJ2-7; TRBD2 is a possible D gene (6 bases). With 4 bases removed from V and 3 bases from J, the gap between germline ends came to 7 bases. The CDR3 length is 12 residues. CDR1 LGHDT and CDR2 YNNKEL come from the germline V gene (reference sequence).

CDR3 in amino acids: CASSILGQGQFF. The CDR3 DNA sequence: TGTGCCAGTAGTATTCTAGGGCAGGGGCAGTTCTTC. The rearrangement uses TRBV19 and TRBJ2-1; D is perhaps TRBD1 (5 bases). Per germline, CDR1 LNHDA and CDR2 SQIVND (reference sequence). The CDR3 covers 12 residues. The V end was cut by 3 bases, the J end by 12 bases, with 12 bases between.

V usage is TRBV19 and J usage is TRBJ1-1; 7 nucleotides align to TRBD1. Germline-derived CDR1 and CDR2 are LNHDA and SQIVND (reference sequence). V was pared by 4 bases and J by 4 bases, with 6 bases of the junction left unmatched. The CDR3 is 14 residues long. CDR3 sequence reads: CASSTRQGFTEAFF. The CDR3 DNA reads TGTGCCAGTAGTACCCGACAGGGTTTCACTGAAGCTTTCTTT.